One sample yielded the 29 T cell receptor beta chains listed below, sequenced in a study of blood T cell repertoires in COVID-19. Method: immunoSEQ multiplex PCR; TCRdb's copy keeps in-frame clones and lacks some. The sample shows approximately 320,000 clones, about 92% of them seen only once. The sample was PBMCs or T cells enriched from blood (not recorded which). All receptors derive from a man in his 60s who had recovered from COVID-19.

The CDR3: CASSSTSGRAGEQYF. CDR3 nucleotide sequence: TGTGCCAGCAGCTCAACTAGCGGGAGGGCCGGTGAGCAGTACTTC. The chain carries TRBV11-2 and TRBJ2-7, with TRBD2 matching over 13 bases. Germline CDR1 SGHAT, CDR2 FQNNGV. V trimming: 4 bases; J trimming: 7 bases; junction bases outside the gene matches: 7. The CDR3 sequence is 15 residues long.

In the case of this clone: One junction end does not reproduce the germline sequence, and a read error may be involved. This chain's CDR3 is CASSRTGGYQPQHF. CDR3 coding DNA: TGTGCTAGCAGCCGGACAGGGGGCTATCAGCCCCAGCATTTT. V is TRBV7-7 and J is TRBJ1-5; TRBD1 aligns across 11 bases. The CDR3 has 14 amino acids. Germline CDR1 reads SSHAT; CDR2 reads FNYEAQ (reference sequence).

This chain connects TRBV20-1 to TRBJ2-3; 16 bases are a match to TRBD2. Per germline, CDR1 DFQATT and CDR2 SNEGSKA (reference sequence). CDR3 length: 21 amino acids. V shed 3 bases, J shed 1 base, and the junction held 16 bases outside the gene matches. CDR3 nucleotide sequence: TGCAGTGCTAGTCGCCCCATCCCGGGACTAGCGGGGGGGCCAGGCACAGATACGCAGTATTTT. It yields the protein CSASRPIPGLAGGPGTDTQYF.

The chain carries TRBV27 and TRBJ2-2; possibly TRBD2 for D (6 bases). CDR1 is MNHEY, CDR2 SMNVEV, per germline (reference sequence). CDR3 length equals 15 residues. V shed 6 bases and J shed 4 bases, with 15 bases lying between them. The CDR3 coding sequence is TGTGCCAGCAGCTATTATAGCGGATCCACCGGGGAGCTGTTTTTT. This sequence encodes CASSYYSGSTGELFF.

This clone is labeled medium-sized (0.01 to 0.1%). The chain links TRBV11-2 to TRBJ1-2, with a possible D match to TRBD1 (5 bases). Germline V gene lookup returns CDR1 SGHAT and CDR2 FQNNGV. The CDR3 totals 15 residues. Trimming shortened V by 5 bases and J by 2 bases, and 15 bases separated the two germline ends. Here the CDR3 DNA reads TGTGCCAGCAGCCCCTTGACAGCTTTAAACTATGGCTACACCTTC. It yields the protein CASSPLTALNYGYTF.

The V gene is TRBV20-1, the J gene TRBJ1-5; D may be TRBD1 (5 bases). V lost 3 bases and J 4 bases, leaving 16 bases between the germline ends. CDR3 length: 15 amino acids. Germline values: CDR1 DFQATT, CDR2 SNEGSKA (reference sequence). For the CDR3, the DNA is TGCAGTGCTAGTGTCGGGCCAGGGTCAAATCAGCCCCAGCATTTT. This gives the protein CSASVGPGSNQPQHF.

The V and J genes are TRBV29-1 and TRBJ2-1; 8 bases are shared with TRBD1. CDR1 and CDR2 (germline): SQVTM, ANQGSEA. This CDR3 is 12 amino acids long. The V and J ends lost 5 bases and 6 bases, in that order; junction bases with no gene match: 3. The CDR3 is CSVRTGTNEQFF. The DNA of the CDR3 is TGCAGCGTTAGGACAGGGACCAATGAGCAGTTCTTC.

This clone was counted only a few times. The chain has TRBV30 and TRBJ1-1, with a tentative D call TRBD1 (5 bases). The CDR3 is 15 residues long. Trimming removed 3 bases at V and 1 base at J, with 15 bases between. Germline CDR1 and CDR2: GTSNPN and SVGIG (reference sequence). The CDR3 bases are TGTGCCTGGAGATTTCCGCGGGGCGGGAACACTGAAGCTTTCTTT. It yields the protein CAWRFPRGGNTEAFF.

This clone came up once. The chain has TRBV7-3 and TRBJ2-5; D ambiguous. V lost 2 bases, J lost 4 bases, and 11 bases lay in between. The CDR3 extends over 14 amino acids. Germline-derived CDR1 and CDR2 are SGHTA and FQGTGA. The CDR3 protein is CASSLAGLRETQYF. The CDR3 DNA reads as TGTGCCAGCAGCTTAGCTGGTTTGCGAGAGACCCAGTACTTC.

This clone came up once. CDR3 in DNA: TGTGCCAGCAACCCCTCAAAGACAGGGGGGGGGTATGGCTACACCTTC. As protein: CASNPSKTGGGYGYTF. This chain uses TRBV2 with TRBJ1-2; 9 nucleotides match TRBD1. CDR1 SNHLY and CDR2 FYNNEI come from the germline V gene. This CDR3 spans 16 amino acids. With 7 bases clipped from V and 5 bases from J, the junction kept 14 bases outside the gene matches.

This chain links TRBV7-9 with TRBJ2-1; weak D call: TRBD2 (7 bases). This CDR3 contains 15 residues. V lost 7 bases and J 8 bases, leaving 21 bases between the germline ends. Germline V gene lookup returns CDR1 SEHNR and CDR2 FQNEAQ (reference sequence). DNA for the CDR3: TGTGCCAGCAATCAATTGGGGGGGCGGTCGGATGAGCAGTTCTTC. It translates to CASNQLGGRSDEQFF.

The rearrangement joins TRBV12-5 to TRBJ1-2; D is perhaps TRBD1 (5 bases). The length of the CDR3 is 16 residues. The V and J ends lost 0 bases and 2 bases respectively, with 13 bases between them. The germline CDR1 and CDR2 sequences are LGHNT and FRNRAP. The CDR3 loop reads CASGLVPVRGNYGYTF. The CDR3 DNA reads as TGTGCTAGTGGTTTGGTACCGGTTCGGGGGAACTATGGCTACACCTTC. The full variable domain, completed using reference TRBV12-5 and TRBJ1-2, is DARVTQTPRHKVTEMGQEVTMRCQPILGHNTVFWYRQTMMQGLELLAYFRNRAPLDDSGMPKDRFSAEMPDATLATLKIQPSEPRDSAVYFCASGLVPVRGNYGYTFGSGTRLTVV.

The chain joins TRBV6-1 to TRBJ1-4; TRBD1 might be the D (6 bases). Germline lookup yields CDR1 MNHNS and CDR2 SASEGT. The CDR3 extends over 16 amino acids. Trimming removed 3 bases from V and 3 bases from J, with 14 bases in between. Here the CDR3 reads CASSEGQKNANEKLFF. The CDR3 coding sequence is TGTGCCAGCAGTGAGGGACAAAAGAACGCTAATGAAAAACTGTTTTTT.

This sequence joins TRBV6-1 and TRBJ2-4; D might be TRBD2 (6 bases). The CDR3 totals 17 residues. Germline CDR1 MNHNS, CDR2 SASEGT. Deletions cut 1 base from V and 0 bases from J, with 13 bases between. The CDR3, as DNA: TGTGCCAGCAGTGAAGATTATAGGGGACTAGCCAAAAACATTCAGTACTTC. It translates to CASSEDYRGLAKNIQYF.

CDR3 in amino acids: CASSDGQGTNTEAFF. CDR3 bases: TGTGCCAGCAGTGACGGACAGGGAACGAACACTGAAGCTTTCTTT. The chain is built from TRBV6-1 and TRBJ1-1, with TRBD1 identical over 8 bases. CDR1 is MNHNS and CDR2 is SASEGT in the germline V gene. The CDR3 covers 15 residues. Unmatched junction bases numbered 4, after V lost 3 bases and J lost 1 base.

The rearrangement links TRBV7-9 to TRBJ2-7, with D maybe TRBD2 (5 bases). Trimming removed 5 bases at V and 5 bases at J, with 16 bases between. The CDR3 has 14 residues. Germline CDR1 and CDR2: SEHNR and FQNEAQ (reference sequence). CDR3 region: CASSPGPKADEQYF. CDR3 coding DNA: TGTGCCAGCAGCCCCGGCCCAAAAGCGGACGAGCAGTACTTC. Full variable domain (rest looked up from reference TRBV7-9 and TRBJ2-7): DTGVSQNPRHKITKRGQNVTFRCDPISEHNRLYWYRQTLGQGPEFLTYFQNEAQLEKSRLLSDRFSAERPKGSFSTLEIQRTEQGDSAMYLCASSPGPKADEQYFGPGTRLTVT.

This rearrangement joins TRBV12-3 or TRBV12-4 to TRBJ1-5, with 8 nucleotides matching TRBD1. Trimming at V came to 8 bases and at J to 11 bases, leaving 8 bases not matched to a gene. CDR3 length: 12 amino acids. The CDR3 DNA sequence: TGTGCCAGCGGGGCAGGGGGCAGGTCCCAGCATTTT. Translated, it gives CASGAGGRSQHF.

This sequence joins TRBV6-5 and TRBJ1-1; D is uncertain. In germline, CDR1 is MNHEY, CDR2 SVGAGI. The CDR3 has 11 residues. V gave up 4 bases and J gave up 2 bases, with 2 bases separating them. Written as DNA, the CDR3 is TGTGCCAGCAGTTCAAACACTGAAGCTTTCTTT. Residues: CASSSNTEAFF.

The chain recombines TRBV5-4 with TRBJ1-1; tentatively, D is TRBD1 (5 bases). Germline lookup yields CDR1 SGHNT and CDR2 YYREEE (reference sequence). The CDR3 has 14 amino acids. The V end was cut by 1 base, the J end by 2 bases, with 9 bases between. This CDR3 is CASSLTGQNTEAFF. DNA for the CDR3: TGTGCCAGCAGCTTGACAGGCCAAAACACTGAAGCTTTCTTT.

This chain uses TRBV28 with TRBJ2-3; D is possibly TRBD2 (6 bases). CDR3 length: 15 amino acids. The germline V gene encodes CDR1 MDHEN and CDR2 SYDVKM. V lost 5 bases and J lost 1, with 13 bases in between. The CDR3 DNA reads TGTGCCAGCAGTAATCGGGAGTCGGGCACAGATACGCAGTATTTT. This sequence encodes CASSNRESGTDTQYF.

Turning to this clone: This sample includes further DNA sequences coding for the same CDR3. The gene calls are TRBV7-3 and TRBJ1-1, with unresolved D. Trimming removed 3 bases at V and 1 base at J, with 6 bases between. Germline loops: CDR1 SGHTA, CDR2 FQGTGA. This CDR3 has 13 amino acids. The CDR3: CASSFGGNTEAFF. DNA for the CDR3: TGTGCCAGCAGCTTTGGAGGGAACACTGAAGCTTTCTTT.

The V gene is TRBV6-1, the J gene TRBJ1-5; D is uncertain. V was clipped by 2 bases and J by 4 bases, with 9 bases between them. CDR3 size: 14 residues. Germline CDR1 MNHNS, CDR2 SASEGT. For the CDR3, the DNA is TGTGCCAGCAGTGAATTAGATGCAAATCAGCCCCAGCATTTT. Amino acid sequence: CASSELDANQPQHF.

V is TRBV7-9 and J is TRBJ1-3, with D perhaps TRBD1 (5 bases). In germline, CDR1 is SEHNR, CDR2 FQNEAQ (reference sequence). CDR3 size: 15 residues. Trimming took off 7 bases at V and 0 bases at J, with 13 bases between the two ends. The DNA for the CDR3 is TGTGCCAGCACCCACGCCCAGGGCTCTGGAAACACCATATATTTT. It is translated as CASTHAQGSGNTIYF.

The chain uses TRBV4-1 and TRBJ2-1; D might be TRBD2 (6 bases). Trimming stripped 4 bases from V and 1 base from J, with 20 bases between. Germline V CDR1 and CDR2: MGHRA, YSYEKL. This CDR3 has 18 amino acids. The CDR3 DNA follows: TGCGCCAGCAGCCGGCCGGTAGCGGCCACCGAGTCCTACAATGAGCAGTTCTTC. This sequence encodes CASSRPVAATESYNEQFF.

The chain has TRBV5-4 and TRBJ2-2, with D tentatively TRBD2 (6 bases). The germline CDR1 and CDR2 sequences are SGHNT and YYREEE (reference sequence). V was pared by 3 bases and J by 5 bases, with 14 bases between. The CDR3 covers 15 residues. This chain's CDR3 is CASSYMLGRTGELFF. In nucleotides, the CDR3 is TGTGCCAGCAGCTACATGTTGGGGAGGACCGGGGAGCTGTTTTTT.

The CDR3 here is CASSLAGRGQGATPLHF. DNA for the CDR3: TGTGCCAGCAGCTTAGCGGGGAGGGGACAGGGGGCGACACCCCTCCACTTT. The chain joins TRBV11-2 to TRBJ1-6; 12 positions agree with TRBD1. V trimming: 1 base; J trimming: 11 bases; junction bases outside the gene matches: 9. This CDR3 contains 17 residues. Germline V gene data show CDR1 as SGHAT and CDR2 as FQNNGV.

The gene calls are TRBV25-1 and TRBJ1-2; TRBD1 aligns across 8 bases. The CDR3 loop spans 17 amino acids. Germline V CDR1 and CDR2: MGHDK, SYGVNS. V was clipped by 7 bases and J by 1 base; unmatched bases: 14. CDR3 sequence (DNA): TGTGCCAGCACCAGATCAGGGGGCGCGAGGGTTAACTATGGCTACACCTTC. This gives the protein CASTRSGGARVNYGYTF.

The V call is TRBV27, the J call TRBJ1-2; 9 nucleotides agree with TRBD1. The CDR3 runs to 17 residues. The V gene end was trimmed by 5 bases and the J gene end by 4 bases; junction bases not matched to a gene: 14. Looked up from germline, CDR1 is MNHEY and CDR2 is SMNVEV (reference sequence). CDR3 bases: TGTGCCAGCAGTCCCCCCGGGACAGGGTATTCCGGCTATGGCTACACCTTC. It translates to CASSPPGTGYSGYGYTF.

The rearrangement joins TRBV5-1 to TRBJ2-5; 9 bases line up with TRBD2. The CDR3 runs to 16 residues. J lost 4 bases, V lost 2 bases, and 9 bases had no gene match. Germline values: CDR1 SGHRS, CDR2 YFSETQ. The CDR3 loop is CASSFGSGGQGETQYF. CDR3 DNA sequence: TGCGCCAGCAGCTTTGGTAGCGGGGGCCAGGGAGAGACCCAGTACTTC. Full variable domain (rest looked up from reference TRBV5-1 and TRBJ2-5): KAGVTQTPRYLIKTRGQQVTLSCSPISGHRSVSWYQQTPGQGLQFLFEYFSETQRNKGNFPGRFSGRQFSNSRSEMNVSTLELGDSALYLCASSFGSGGQGETQYFGPGTRLLVL.